The following is a TCR beta chain sequence with its context. These data belong to a study of blood T cell repertoires in COVID-19. Across the study: Specimens from acute and convalescent COVID-19 originated in the United States, Italy and Spain.

V was pared by 7 bases and J by 3 bases, with 18 bases between. This CDR3 comprises 16 residues. Germline values: CDR1 MDHEN, CDR2 SYDVKM. In the study's own analysis: The authors estimated nucleated cell counts from reference gene primer amplification. Method: immunoSEQ multiplex PCR; TCRdb's copy keeps in-frame clones and lacks some. The V and J calls and clone size were taken over from that table, and D and trimming were inferred from the DNA. Of under 150,000 clones listed, 65% to 80% are singletons. The specimen sequenced was peripheral blood. The chain carries TRBV28 and TRBJ1-4; possibly TRBD1 for D (6 bases). The clonotype originates from a man in his 60s with acute or convalescent COVID-19. CDR3: CASTHGGGRANEKLFF. The CDR3 DNA sequence: TGTGCCAGCACCCATGGGGGGGGCCGGGCTAATGAAAAACTGTTTTTT.